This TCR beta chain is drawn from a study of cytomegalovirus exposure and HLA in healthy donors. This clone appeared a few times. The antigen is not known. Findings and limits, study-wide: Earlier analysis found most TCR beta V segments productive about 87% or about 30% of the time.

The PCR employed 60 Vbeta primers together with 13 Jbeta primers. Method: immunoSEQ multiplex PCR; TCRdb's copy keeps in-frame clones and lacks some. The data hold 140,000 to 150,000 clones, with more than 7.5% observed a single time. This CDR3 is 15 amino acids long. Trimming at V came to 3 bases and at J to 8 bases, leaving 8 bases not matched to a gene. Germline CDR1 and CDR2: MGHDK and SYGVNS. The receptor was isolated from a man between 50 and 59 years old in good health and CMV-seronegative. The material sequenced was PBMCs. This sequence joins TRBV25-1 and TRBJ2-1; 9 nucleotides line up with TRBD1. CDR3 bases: TGTGCCAGCAGTGATGGGACAGGGATTAAGGATGAGCAGTTCTTC. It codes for CASSDGTGIKDEQFF.